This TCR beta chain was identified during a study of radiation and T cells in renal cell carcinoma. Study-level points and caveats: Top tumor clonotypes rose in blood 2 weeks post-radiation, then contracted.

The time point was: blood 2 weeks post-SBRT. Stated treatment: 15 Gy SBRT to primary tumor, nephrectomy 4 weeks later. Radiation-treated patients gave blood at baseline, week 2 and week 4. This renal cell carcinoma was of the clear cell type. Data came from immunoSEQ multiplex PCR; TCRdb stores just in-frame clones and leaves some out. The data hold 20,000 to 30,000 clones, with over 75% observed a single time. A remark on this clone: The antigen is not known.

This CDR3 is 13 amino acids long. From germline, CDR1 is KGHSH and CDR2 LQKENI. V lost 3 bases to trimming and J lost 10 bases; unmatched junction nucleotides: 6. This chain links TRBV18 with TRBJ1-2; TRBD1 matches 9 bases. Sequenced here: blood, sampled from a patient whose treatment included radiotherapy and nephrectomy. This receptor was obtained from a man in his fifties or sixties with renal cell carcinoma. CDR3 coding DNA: TGTGCCAGCTCACCTGGGACAGGGAGAGACTACACCTTC. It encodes CASSPGTGRDYTF.